The rows below give T cell receptor beta chains drawn from one sample of a study of CD8 T cells in ankylosing spondylitis. Each CDR3 protein gets one entry after TCRdb re-called the 5' RACE reads with MiXCR. Of about 260,000 distinct CDR3 sequences listed, 15% to 25% were seen once; the top ten hold roughly 7.3%. Sequencing was carried out using blood, either unsorted or a sorted T cell fraction (not recorded which). These receptors were obtained from a male donor with ankylosing spondylitis or in good health (not recorded which). Each CDR3 is given with its conserved first and last residue. D genes are given only for firm matches. Expanded clones are given a class, and other clones once, few, many or no size at all.

clone_size j_call v_call d_call cdr3_length cdr3_aa cdr3_nt
- TRBJ2-1 TRBV10-3 TRBD1 14 CAISAGTGYNEQFF TGTGCCATCAGTGCGGGGACAGGGTACAATGAGCAGTTCTTC
few TRBJ1-6 TRBV4-2 - 12 CASSSGAGLLHF TGTGCCAGCAGCAGTGGCGCCGGGCTACTCCACTTT
- TRBJ2-5 TRBV2 TRBD2 15 CASRVAGVFQETQYF TGTGCCAGCAGAGTAGCGGGGGTCTTCCAAGAGACCCAGTACTTC
many TRBJ1-2 TRBV5-1 - 15 CASSWEGLNRGGYTF TGCGCCAGCAGCTGGGAGGGCCTCAACCGTGGGGGCTACACCTTC
few TRBJ1-4 TRBV27 - 14 CASSDSATNEKLFF TGTGCCAGCAGTGACAGTGCAACTAATGAAAAACTGTTTTTT
- TRBJ1-5 TRBV12-3/TRBV12-4 - 15 CASSVRGGRDQPQHF TGTGCCAGCAGTGTTAGAGGCGGTCGCGATCAGCCCCAGCATTTT
- TRBJ1-4 TRBV3-1 - 13 CASRQDVDEKLFF TGTGCCAGCAGGCAAGATGTAGACGAAAAACTGTTTTTT
- TRBJ2-3 TRBV5-1 TRBD2 16 CASSPAGREGTDTQYF TGCGCCAGCAGCCCCGCCGGGCGGGAGGGCACAGATACGCAGTATTTT
few TRBJ2-2 TRBV11-2 TRBD1 17 CASSSRRSTGGTGELFF TGTGCCAGCAGCTCTAGGAGATCGACAGGGGGAACCGGGGAGCTGTTTTTT
many TRBJ2-5 TRBV29-1 - 13 CSGLDRYQETQYF TGCAGCGGCCTAGACAGGTACCAAGAGACCCAGTACTTC
- TRBJ2-2 TRBV15 - 16 CATSRATGVGTGELFF TGTGCCACCAGCAGGGCCACGGGAGTAGGTACCGGGGAGCTGTTTTTT
- TRBJ1-2 TRBV28 - 14 CASSLTGSLYGYTF TGTGCCAGCAGTTTAACAGGAAGCCTCTATGGCTACACCTTC
- TRBJ1-2 TRBV19 TRBD1 15 CASSDKPGGRDGYTF TGTGCCAGTAGTGATAAGCCAGGGGGCCGGGATGGCTACACCTTC
few TRBJ2-3 TRBV5-5 - 15 CASRGIALSTDTQYF TGTGCCAGCAGGGGGATAGCGTTATCCACAGATACGCAGTATTTT
few TRBJ1-5 TRBV4-2 - 15 CASSQLRDSNQPQHF TGTGCCAGCAGCCAACTCCGGGACAGCAATCAGCCCCAGCATTTT
many TRBJ2-3 TRBV6-1 TRBD2 14 CASKPGLPTDTQYF TGTGCCAGCAAGCCGGGACTACCCACAGATACGCAGTATTTT
- TRBJ2-2 TRBV7-7 TRBD1 16 CASSRRTGGNTGELFF TGTGCCAGCAGCCGACGGACAGGCGGGAACACCGGGGAGCTGTTTTTT
few TRBJ1-2 TRBV29-1 TRBD1 9 CSGDRAGTF TGCAGCGGCGACAGGGCTGGCACCTTC
- TRBJ1-5 TRBV12-3/TRBV12-4 TRBD1 19 CASSLWWGRQGESNQPQHF TGTGCCAGCAGTTTATGGTGGGGCCGACAGGGTGAAAGCAATCAGCCCCAGCATTTT
few TRBJ1-1 TRBV29-1 - 13 CSVPGAAVSEAFF TGCAGCGTGCCCGGGGCGGCGGTTTCTGAAGCTTTCTTT
few TRBJ1-2 TRBV29-1 TRBD1 14 CSVGSGGGAYGYTF TGCAGCGTTGGGAGCGGAGGGGGCGCTTATGGCTACACCTTC
- TRBJ1-1 TRBV27 - 15 CASSFTPRRNTEAFF TGTGCCAGCAGTTTTACCCCACGGAGGAACACTGAAGCTTTCTTT